The entry below describes one T cell receptor (beta chain). The clone's antigen remains unknown. No much larger clone is present one base from it, and per-base qualities are unavailable. The CDR3, cysteine through phenylalanine, is 15 amino acids long. Only the CDR3 DNA is retained, 45 bases long and in frame from the first base. Based on the germline V gene, the CDR1 and CDR2 sequences are ENHRY and SYGVKD. Trimming removed 0 bases from V and 2 bases from J, leaving 9 bases between the germline ends. Sequenced on an Illumina HiSeq 1500. TCRdb reworked the public reads: Q25 trimming with fastp, MiXCR clone assembly, productive beta chains retained. Rows merge per CDR3 protein into single entries with the most common DNA and genes. This sample comprises around 180,000 distinct CDR3 sequences, approximately 19% of them detected only once. The ten largest clones add up to about 3% of the sample. The sample comes from a study of T cell repertoires in cytomegalovirus infection (dated by TCRdb to between 2019 and 2020). General notes on the study: Because public TCR beta signatures pointed to carriage of CMV infection together with the matching HLA type, the HLA type of each donor mattered for the analysis. General conclusions and limits of the study: The ex vivo response was dominated by HLA-C-restricted CMV-specific TCR beta clonotypes, which also provided the single most frequent clonotype in two of eight donors. Cumulative frequency of public TCR beta family members discriminated carriers of CMV infection plus the relevant HLA type in this cohort and an independent roughly 320-donor cohort.

The chain couples TRBV10-3 to TRBJ2-3; no D gene call is confident. Sequenced sample: PBMCs. The receptor was isolated from a human donor in good health (CMV status not recorded). Some clones in this sample may be carry-over from other donors' samples. The DNA is as follows: TGTGCCATCAGTGAGTCGGGCGGAGCCACAGATACGCAGTATTTT. This encodes CAISESGGATDTQYF.